This T cell receptor beta chain derives from a study of molecular identifiers for immune sequencing clone quantification. Overall study context: Across replicate runs, RNA obtained from around 20,000 or 100,000 naive CD8 cells was divided into five, with four undergoing sequencing. Whole-study results and caveats: Clones that had above 20 RNA copies took up over 98% of effector molecules but under 1% in naive cells.

This clonotype was observed many times. Its antigen is currently unknown. J gave up 0 bases and V 7 bases, and 4 bases lay outside the gene matches. Germline loops: CDR1 LNHDA, CDR2 SQIVND (reference sequence). The CDR3 consists of 14 residues. Bulk libraries came from a prior protocol with listed TCR primers. TCRdb re-analysed the PCR reads in MiXCR, keeping a single row per CDR3 protein. Of hundreds of thousands of distinct CDR3 sequences in the sample, over 25% were seen once. The TCR sequence derives from a human donor in good health. Some libraries in this study had Jurkat cell RNA spiked in. Sequences were obtained from naive CD8+ T cells from blood, with Jurkat cell RNA spiked in. Subset reported: FACS-sorted CD8+CD4-CCR7+CD45RA+ naive T cells. The chain couples TRBV19 to TRBJ2-7, with TRBD1 identical over 9 bases. CDR3 region: CASTWTGDSYEQYF. The CDR3 DNA sequence: TGTGCCAGTACCTGGACAGGGGACTCCTACGAGCAGTACTTC.